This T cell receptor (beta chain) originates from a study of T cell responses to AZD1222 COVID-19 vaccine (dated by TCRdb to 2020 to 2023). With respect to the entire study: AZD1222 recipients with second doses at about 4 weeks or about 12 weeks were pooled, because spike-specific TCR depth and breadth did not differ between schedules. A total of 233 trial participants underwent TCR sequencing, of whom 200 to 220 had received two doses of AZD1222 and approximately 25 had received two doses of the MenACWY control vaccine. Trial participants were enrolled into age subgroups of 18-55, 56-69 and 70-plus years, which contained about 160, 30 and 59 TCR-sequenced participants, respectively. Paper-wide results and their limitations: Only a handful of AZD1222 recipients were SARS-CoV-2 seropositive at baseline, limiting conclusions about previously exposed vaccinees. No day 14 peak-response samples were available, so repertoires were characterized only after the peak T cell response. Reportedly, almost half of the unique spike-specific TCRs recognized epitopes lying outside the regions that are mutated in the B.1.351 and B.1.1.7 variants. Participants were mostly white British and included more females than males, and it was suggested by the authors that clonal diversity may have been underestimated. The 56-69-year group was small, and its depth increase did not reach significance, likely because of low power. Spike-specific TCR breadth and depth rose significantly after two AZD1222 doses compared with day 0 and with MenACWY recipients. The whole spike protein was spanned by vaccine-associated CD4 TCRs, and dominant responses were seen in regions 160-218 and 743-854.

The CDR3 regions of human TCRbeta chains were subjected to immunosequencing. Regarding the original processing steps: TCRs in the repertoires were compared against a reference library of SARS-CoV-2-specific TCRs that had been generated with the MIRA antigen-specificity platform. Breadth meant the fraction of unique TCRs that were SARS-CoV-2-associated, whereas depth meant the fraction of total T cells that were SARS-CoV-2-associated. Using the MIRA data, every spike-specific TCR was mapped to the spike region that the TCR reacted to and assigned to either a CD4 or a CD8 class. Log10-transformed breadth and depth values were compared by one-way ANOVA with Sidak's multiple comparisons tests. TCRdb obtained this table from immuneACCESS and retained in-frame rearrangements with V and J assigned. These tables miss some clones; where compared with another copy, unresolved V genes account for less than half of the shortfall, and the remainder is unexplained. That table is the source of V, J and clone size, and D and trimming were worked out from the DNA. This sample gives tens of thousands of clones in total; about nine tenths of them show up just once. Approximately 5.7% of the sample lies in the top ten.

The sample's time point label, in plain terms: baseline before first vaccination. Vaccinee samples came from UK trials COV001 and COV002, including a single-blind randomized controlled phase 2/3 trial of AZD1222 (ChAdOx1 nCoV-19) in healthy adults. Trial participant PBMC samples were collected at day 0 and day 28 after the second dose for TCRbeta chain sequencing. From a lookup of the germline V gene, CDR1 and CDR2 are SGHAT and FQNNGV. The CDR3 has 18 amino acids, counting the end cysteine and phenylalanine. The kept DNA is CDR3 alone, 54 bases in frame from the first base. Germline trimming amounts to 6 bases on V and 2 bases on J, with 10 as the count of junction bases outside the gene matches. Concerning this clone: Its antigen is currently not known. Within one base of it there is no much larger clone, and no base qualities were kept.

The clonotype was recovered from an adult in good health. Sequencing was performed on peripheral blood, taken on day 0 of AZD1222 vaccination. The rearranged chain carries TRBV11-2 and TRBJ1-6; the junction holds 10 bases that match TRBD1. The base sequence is TGTGCCAGCAGACGACCGGGACAGGGGATAACCTATAATTCACCCCTCCACTTT. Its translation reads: CASRRPGQGITYNSPLHF.